This T cell receptor (beta chain) emerged from a study of tumor and adjacent non-tumor tissue in lung cancer. About the study: Histology: under 15 adenocarcinoma, a couple of squamous cell carcinoma, 1 small cell lung cancer. Study conclusions and caveats: In normal lung, the top 100 clones were significantly more dominant than in tumor.

Three rounds of nested PCR, following a modified ARM-PCR protocol, produced the TCRbeta library. TCRdb reprocessed the multiplex PCR reads via MiXCR and lists one record per CDR3 protein. There are under 100,000 distinct CDR3 sequences in the sample; about three fifths occur only once, and about 16% lies in the top ten. This sample's RNA came from whole unsorted tissue. Chemotherapy-naive patients with new lung cancer underwent thoracic surgery in China, August–November 2014. This clonotype was counted at least ten times. Its antigen remains unidentified. Germline CDR1 is MDHEN and CDR2 is SYDVKM. Trimming took 5 bases from V and 5 from J; bases not matched to a gene: 13. The CDR3 spans 18 residues.

The sequenced sample was lung tumor tissue. V and J are TRBV28 and TRBJ2-5; 14 nucleotides match TRBD2. This receptor was taken from a man in his 70s with non-small cell lung cancer. The CDR3 sequence is CASSQGLAGGADRETQYF. CDR3 in DNA: TGTGCCAGCAGTCAAGGACTAGCGGGAGGCGCAGATAGGGAGACCCAGTACTTC.